The text below deals with one T cell receptor (beta chain). Its antigen is unidentified. 60 Vbeta and 13 Jbeta primers were used in PCR. Profiled with immunoSEQ multiplex PCR; TCRdb holds only in-frame clones, not every one. The sample shows more than 110,000 clones, roughly 77% of them seen only once. The data belong to a study of cytomegalovirus exposure and HLA in healthy donors. Looking at the study overall: Some 180 million T cells yielded 110 million or so unique TCR beta sequences in earlier analysis. Study observations and caveats: Per published accounts, TCR beta sequences correctly predicted the HLA-A and HLA-B alleles of most subjects. CMV serostatus alone was available as immune exposure information. Most sequenced TCRs were rare (though some public TCRs occurred in many donors).

CDR1 and CDR2 (germline): SGHAT, FQNNGV. Trimming took 3 bases from V and 1 from J, leaving 6 bases between them. CDR3 size: 13 residues. Sequencing input: PBMCs. V usage is TRBV11-2 and J usage is TRBJ1-1; no definite D call. This clonotype originated in a female donor in good health and CMV-seronegative. This chain's CDR3 is CASSLDSNTEAFF. CDR3 nucleotides: TGTGCCAGCAGCTTGGACTCGAACACTGAAGCTTTCTTT.